This record looks at one T cell receptor (beta chain) sequence and its context. Its antigen is undetermined. The sample is drawn from a study of T-cell reconstitution after alpha-beta-depleted transplantation in children. General observations from the study: About two months after transplant, alpha-beta T cells reportedly came from several hundred expanded graft clones. Newly produced T cells mostly accounted for T-cell counts and diversity one year post-transplant.

Unique molecular identifiers were built into the TCRbeta library. MiXCR, run by TCRdb on the PCR reads, gives a single entry per CDR3 protein. Of 300,000 to 400,000 distinct CDR3 sequences detected, roughly 16% appear once; the ten largest clones hold just over 40%. This TCR was recovered from a male patient aged 2-15 years who had a stem cell transplant for acute lymphoblastic leukemia, so the T cells may come from the graft donor. This specimen consisted of PBMCs, mostly from graft donor cells, obtained 360 days after TCRalphabeta/CD19-depleted stem cell transplant.

The CDR3 sequence is CASSSTLATNTGELFF. CDR3 DNA: TGTGCCAGCAGTTCCACCTTAGCGACCAACACCGGGGAGCTGTTTTTT. The chain has TRBV28 and TRBJ2-2; TRBD2 might be the D (5 bases). The CDR3 extends over 16 amino acids. The ends were cut back, 4 bases at V and 2 bases at J, with 14 bases in the middle. Per the germline V gene, CDR1 is MDHEN and CDR2 is SYDVKM. Filled out from reference TRBV28 and TRBJ2-2, the complete variable domain reads DVKVTQSSRYLVKRTGEKVFLECVQDMDHENMFWYRQDPGLGLRLIYFSYDVKMKEKGDIPEGYSVSREKKERFSLILESASTNQTSMYLCASSSTLATNTGELFFGEGSRLTVL.